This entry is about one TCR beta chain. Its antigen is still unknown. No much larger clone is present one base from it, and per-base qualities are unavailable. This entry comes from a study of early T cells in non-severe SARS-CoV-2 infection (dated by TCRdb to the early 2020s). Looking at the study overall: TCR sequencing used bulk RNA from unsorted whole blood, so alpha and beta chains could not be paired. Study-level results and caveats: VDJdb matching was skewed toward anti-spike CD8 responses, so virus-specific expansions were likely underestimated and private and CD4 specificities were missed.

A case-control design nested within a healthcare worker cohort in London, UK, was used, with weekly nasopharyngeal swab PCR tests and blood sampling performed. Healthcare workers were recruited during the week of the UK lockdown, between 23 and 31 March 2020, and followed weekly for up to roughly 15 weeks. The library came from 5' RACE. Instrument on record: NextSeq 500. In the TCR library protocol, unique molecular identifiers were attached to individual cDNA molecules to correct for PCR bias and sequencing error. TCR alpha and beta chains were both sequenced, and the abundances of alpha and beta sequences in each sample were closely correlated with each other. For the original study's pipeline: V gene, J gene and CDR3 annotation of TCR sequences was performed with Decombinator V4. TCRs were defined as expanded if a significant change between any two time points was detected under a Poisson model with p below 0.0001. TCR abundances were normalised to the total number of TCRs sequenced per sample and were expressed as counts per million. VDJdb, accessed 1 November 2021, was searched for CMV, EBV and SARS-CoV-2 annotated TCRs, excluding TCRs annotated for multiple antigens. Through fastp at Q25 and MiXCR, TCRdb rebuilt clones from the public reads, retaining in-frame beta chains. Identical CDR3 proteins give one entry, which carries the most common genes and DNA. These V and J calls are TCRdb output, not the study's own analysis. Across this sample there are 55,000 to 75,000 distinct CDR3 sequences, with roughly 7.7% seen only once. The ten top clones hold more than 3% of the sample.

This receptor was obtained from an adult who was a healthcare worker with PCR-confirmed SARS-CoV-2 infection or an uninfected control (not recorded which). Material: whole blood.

The sequenced DNA is TGCAGTGCTAGTGCGGACATGAACACTGAAGCTTTCTTT. It translates as CSASADMNTEAFF. Here the chain combines TRBV20-1 and TRBJ1-1, and possibly TRBD1, on 5 matching bases. V lost 3 bases and J lost 0 bases; the stretch between them is 8 bases long. In the germline V gene (reference sequence), CDR1 corresponds to DFQATT and CDR2 to SNEGSKA. Inclusive of the bounding cysteine and phenylalanine, the CDR3 is 13 residues long. Left in the record is the CDR3 DNA by itself, 39 bases read in frame from the first base.